This TCR beta chain was captured by sequencing in a study of blood T cell repertoires in COVID-19. At the level of the study: PBMCs, B-cell-depleted T cells, or T cells provided the cDNA or gDNA that made up the material.

Clones were sequenced by immunoSEQ multiplex PCR, and TCRdb holds only the in-frame ones, with some missing. The sample yields roughly 250,000 clones, about 87% seen once. Allocation to cohorts depended on clinical history reported by the participants. The table lists this clone with a few counts. V gave up 6 bases and J gave up 4 bases, with 15 bases separating them. This CDR3 is 14 amino acids long. Germline-derived CDR1 and CDR2 are MRHNA and SNTAGT. Sequenced sample: PBMCs or T cells enriched from blood (not recorded which). This sequence was found in a woman between 35 and 50 years old with acute COVID-19. The rearrangement uses TRBV6-4 and TRBJ1-1, with D tentatively TRBD1 (6 bases). This CDR3 reads CASRPQGVSTEAFF. DNA for the CDR3: TGTGCCAGCAGGCCACAGGGTGTCTCCACTGAAGCTTTCTTT.